This T cell receptor (beta chain) was sequenced in a study of post-analysis software for immune sequencing data. Overall study findings and caveats: Included in a set of a handful of TRBV segments more frequent in patients than controls were TRBV5-6, TRBV5-1 and TRBV20-1.

The V segment lost 5 bases and the J segment 2 bases; nucleotides outside the gene matches: 5. This CDR3 comprises 15 residues. Germline V gene data show CDR1 as SEHNR and CDR2 as FQNEAQ (reference sequence). Each TCR beta cDNA library carried unique molecular identifiers. Each CDR3 protein gets one entry after TCRdb re-called the PCR reads with MiXCR. The sample carries under 650,000 distinct CDR3 sequences, about 44% recorded once. Points on this clonotype: Its antigen is not known.

Sequencing input: blood. The V gene is TRBV7-9, the J gene TRBJ2-7, with TRBD2 matching 11 bases. This TCR derives from a girl aged 10-17 years with multiple sclerosis. The CDR3 coding sequence is TGTGCCAGCAGCATAGGGACTAGCGGTACCTACGAGCAGTACTTC. It encodes CASSIGTSGTYEQYF.